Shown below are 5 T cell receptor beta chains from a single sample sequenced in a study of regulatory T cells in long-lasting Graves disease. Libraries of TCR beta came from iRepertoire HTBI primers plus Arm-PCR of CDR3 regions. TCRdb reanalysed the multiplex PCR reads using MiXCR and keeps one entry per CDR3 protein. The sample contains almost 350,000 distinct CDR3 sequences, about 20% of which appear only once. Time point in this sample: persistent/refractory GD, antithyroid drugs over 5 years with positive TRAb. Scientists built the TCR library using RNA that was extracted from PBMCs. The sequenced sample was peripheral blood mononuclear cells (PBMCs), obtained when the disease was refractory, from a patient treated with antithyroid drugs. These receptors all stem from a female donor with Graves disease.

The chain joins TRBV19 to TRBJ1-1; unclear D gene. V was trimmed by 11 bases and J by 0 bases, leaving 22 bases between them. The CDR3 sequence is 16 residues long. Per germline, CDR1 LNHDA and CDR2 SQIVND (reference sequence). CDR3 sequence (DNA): TGTGCCTGGAGTGTAAAGGGTCAGAGCATGAACACTGAAGCTTTCTTT. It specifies CAWSVKGQSMNTEAFF.

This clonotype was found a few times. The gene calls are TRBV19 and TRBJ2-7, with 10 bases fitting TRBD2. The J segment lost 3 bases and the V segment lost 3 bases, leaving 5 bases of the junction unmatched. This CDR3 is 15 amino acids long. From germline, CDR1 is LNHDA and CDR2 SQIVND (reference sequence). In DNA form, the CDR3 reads TGTGCCAGTAGTATTAGGTGGACTAGCGGCTACGAGCAGTACTTC. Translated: CASSIRWTSGYEQYF.

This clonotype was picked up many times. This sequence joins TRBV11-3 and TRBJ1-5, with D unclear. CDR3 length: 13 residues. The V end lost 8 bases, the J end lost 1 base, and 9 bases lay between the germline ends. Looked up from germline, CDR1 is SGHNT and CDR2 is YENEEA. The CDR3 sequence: CASALQSNQPQHF. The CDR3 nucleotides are TGTGCCAGCGCTTTACAGAGCAATCAGCCCCAGCATTTT. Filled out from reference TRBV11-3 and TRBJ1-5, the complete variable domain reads EAGVVQSPRYKIIEKKQPVAFWCNPISGHNTLYWYLQNLGQGPELLIRYENEEAVDDSQLPKDRFSAERLKGVDSTLKIQPAELGDSAVYLCASALQSNQPQHFGDGTRLSIL.

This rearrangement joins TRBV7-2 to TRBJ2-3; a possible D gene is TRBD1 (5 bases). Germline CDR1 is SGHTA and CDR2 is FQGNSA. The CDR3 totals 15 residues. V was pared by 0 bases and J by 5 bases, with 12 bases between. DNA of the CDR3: TGTGCCAGCAGCTTAGCGGTAGGGGATGGAGATACGCAGTATTTT. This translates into CASSLAVGDGDTQYF.

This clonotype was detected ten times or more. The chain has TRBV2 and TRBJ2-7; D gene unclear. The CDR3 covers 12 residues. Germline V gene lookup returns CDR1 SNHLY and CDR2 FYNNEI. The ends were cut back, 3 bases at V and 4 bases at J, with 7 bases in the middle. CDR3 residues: CASSELGYEQYF. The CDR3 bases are TGTGCCAGCAGTGAGTTGGGTTACGAGCAGTACTTC. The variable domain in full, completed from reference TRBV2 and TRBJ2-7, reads EPEVTQTPSHQVTQMGQEVILRCVPISNHLYFYWYRQILGQKVEFLVSFYNNEISEKSEIFDDQFSVERPDGSNFTLKIRSTKLEDSAMYFCASSELGYEQYFGPGTRLTVT.